These 18 T cell receptor beta chains were all obtained from the same sample, sequenced in a study of blood T cells in healthy people across ages. With a J-beta primer mix and a sample-barcoded 5' primer, a second PCR ran about 6 to 11 cycles. TCRdb used MiXCR to reprocess the 5' RACE reads, holding one entry per CDR3 protein. The data hold 1.8 million or so distinct CDR3 sequences, with 35% to 50% observed a single time. Sequences were obtained from blood. These receptors were taken from a human donor in good health.

This clonotype was detected only a few times. The rearrangement links TRBV13 to TRBJ2-1; D tentatively reads TRBD1 or TRBD2 (5 bases each). Trimming cost V 5 bases and J 8 bases, with 19 bases left between them. Looked up from germline, CDR1 is PRHDT and CDR2 is FYEKMQ (reference sequence). The CDR3 sequence is 15 residues long. The CDR3 sequence is CASSHFRDEGHEQFF. The CDR3 DNA sequence: TGTGCCAGCAGCCACTTCCGGGACGAGGGGCATGAGCAGTTCTTC. Based on the CDR3 plus reference TRBV13 and TRBJ2-1, the full variable domain is AAGVIQSPRHLIKEKRETATLKCYPIPRHDTVYWYQQGPGQDPQFLISFYEKMQSDKGSIPDRFSAQQFSDYHSELNMSSLELGDSALYFCASSHFRDEGHEQFFGPGTRLTVL.

This clonotype came up a few times. The chain couples TRBV18 to TRBJ2-3; 11 bases map to TRBD1. The CDR3 extends over 15 amino acids. Losses at the gene ends were 6 bases for V and 4 bases for J; bases not matched to a gene: 6. Per the germline V gene, CDR1 is KGHSH and CDR2 is LQKENI. CDR3 protein: CASSHGQGAPDTQYF. The CDR3 DNA reads as TGTGCCAGCTCCCATGGACAGGGGGCTCCAGATACGCAGTATTTT.

The chain joins TRBV6-1 to TRBJ2-4; D perhaps matches TRBD2 (7 bases). Germline V lookup: CDR1 MNHNS, CDR2 SASEGT. V dropped 6 bases and J dropped 15 bases, with 15 bases sitting between them. This CDR3 contains 11 residues. The chain's CDR3 is CASSQNRGAYF. Here the CDR3 DNA reads TGTGCCAGCAGCCAGAACCGGGGGGCGTACTTC.

This clonotype was seen only a few times. The chain combines TRBV6-5 with TRBJ1-2, with 9 nucleotides matching TRBD1. V trimming: 6 bases; J trimming: 6 bases; junction bases outside the gene matches: 11. CDR3 length equals 15 residues. The germline gives CDR1 MNHEY, CDR2 SVGAGI. The CDR3 reads CASRDRGYSGNGYTF. The DNA of the CDR3 is TGTGCCAGCAGGGACAGGGGCTATTCGGGTAATGGCTACACCTTC.

This clonotype was seen only a few times. The V call is TRBV7-9, the J call TRBJ2-6; D remains ambiguous. The length of the CDR3 is 15 residues. V lost 5 bases and J 2 bases, leaving 10 bases between the germline ends. CDR1 and CDR2 from the germline V gene are SEHNR and FQNEAQ (reference sequence). The DNA for the CDR3 is TGTGCCAGCAGCATGGGTGGTCCTGGGGCCAACGTCCTGACTTTC. Translated: CASSMGGPGANVLTF.

This clonotype was observed at least ten times. Mismatch with germline at one junction end may stem from a read error. The chain has TRBV5-1 and TRBJ1-2, with 7 bases identical to TRBD1. CDR3 size: 15 residues. Germline V gene data show CDR1 as SGHRS and CDR2 as YFSETQ. The DNA of the CDR3 is TGCGCCAGCAGTTTGGAGGGGGCGGCTAACTATGGCTACACCTTC. Its translation: CASSLEGAANYGYTF.

The chain combines TRBV6-5 with TRBJ2-5; D call uncertain. The germline V gene has CDR1 MNHEY and CDR2 SVGAGI. This CDR3 comprises 13 residues. Deletions cut 2 bases from V and 5 bases from J, with 9 bases between. The CDR3 here is CASSYGNLETQYF. As DNA, the CDR3 is TGTGCCAGCAGTTACGGCAATCTGGAGACCCAGTACTTC.

In this sample, this clonotype turned up once. The chain has TRBV6-2 or TRBV6-3 and TRBJ1-6, with D tentatively TRBD1 (5 bases). Germline-derived CDR1 and CDR2 are MNHEY and SVGEGT. The CDR3 is 14 amino acids. V was trimmed by 2 bases and J by 13 bases, leaving 15 bases between them. CDR3 residues: CASSYGSQGWPLHF. The CDR3 coding sequence is TGTGCCAGCAGTTACGGATCCCAGGGATGGCCCCTCCACTTT.

This rearrangement joins TRBV20-1 to TRBJ1-2, with TRBD1 matching 7 bases. The CDR3 has 12 amino acids. Trimming at V came to 5 bases and at J to 2 bases, leaving 2 bases not matched to a gene. Germline-derived CDR1 and CDR2 are DFQATT and SNEGSKA (reference sequence). CDR3 sequence reads: CSAPRGNYGYTF. Written as DNA, the CDR3 is TGCAGTGCTCCCAGGGGGAACTATGGCTACACCTTC.

V usage is TRBV6-5 and J usage is TRBJ1-2; D is ambiguous. This CDR3 region has 14 residues. CDR1 MNHEY and CDR2 SVGAGI come from the germline V gene. V was pared by 6 bases and J by 5 bases, with 16 bases between. This CDR3 is CASSHDGGPYGYTF. CDR3 coding DNA: TGTGCCAGCAGCCATGACGGCGGACCTTATGGCTACACCTTC.

The gene calls are TRBV24-1 and TRBJ2-1; D remains ambiguous. V was shortened by 1 base and J by 10 bases, with 13 bases between the two germline ends. CDR3 length equals 14 residues. Looked up from germline, CDR1 is KGHDR and CDR2 is SFDVKD. CDR3 sequence reads: CATSDFSDGPEQFF. The CDR3 region has the DNA TGTGCCACCAGTGATTTCTCGGACGGACCAGAGCAGTTCTTC.

Here the CDR3 reads CASSPSTTNEKLFF. The CDR3 region has the DNA TGTGCCAGCAGCCCATCGACAACTAATGAAAAACTGTTTTTT. The chain is built from TRBV11-3 and TRBJ1-4; D remains ambiguous. Germline V CDR1 and CDR2: SGHNT, YENEEA. The V end lost 5 bases, the J end lost 0 bases, and 7 bases lay between the germline ends. This CDR3 is 14 amino acids long.

The chain couples TRBV5-5 to TRBJ2-5, with D possibly matching TRBD1 (5 bases). V was cut by 5 bases and J by 5 bases, with 19 bases left in between. The CDR3 covers 15 residues. Looked up from germline, CDR1 is SGHKS and CDR2 is YYEKEE (reference sequence). The CDR3 nucleotides read TGTGCCAGCAGAATGCAGGGTTTCATCAGGGAGACCCAGTACTTC. Its protein product is CASRMQGFIRETQYF.

Comments on this clonotype: A clone one base away is much larger, so this may be a read error. The rearrangement uses TRBV29-1 and TRBJ2-7, with TRBD1 matching 7 bases. The germline CDR1 and CDR2 sequences are SQVTM and ANQGSEA. The CDR3 has 12 amino acids. CDR3 sequence reads: CSVVTGAYGQYF. Written as DNA, the CDR3 is TGCAGCGTTGTTACAGGGGCCTACGGGCAGTACTTC.

Points on this clonotype: At one boundary the junction diverges from the germline segment, which might be a read error. The V call is TRBV5-5, the J call TRBJ2-1; TRBD1 is a possible D gene (5 bases). CDR1 is SGHKS, CDR2 YYEKEE, per germline (reference sequence). The CDR3 has 14 amino acids. CDR3 protein: CASSRQIPYNERFF. The CDR3 DNA is TGTGCCAGCAGCAGACAGATCCCCTACAATGAGCGGTTCTTC.

This clonotype has a count of ten or more. The V and J genes are TRBV29-1 and TRBJ1-2; tentative D call: TRBD1 (5 bases). Germline assignment: CDR1 SQVTM and CDR2 ANQGSEA. Trimming cost V 4 bases and J 4 bases, with 10 bases left between them. The CDR3 length is 12 residues. The chain's CDR3 is CSVAEGTYGYTF. DNA for the CDR3: TGCAGCGTTGCAGAGGGGACCTATGGCTACACCTTC.

This sequence joins TRBV20-1 and TRBJ1-3; maybe TRBD1 (5 bases). Deletions cut 1 base from V and 1 base from J, with 8 bases between. CDR3 length equals 14 residues. CDR1 is DFQATT, CDR2 SNEGSKA, per germline (reference sequence). The CDR3 nucleotides read TGCAGTGCTAGAGCTGGGGGATCTGGAAACACCATATATTTT. The encoded protein is CSARAGGSGNTIYF.

The rearrangement joins TRBV27 to TRBJ2-1, with 10 bases fitting TRBD2. V lost 3 bases, J lost 3 bases, and 8 bases stayed unmatched. The CDR3 runs 17 residues. From germline, CDR1 is MNHEY and CDR2 SMNVEV (reference sequence). CDR3 in DNA: TGTGCCAGCAGTTTCTACATAGCGGGGGGAGTCTACAATGAGCAGTTCTTC. It specifies CASSFYIAGGVYNEQFF.